A single sample gave rise to the 28 T cell receptor beta chains below, sequenced in a study of T cell responses to AZD1222 COVID-19 vaccine. Sequencing used immunoSEQ multiplex PCR; TCRdb keeps in-frame clones, though not all of them. The table shows approximately 150,000 clones, with approximately 89% occurring only once. The material sequenced was peripheral blood, taken 28 days after the second AZD1222 dose. The receptors here all came from an adult who received the AZD1222 COVID-19 vaccine.

This chain uses TRBV3-1 (or the pseudogene TRBV3-2) with TRBJ2-1; 7 nucleotides agree with TRBD2. After removal of 0 bases from V and 5 bases from J, the junction contained 13 bases not matched to a gene. Germline values: CDR1 LGHDT, CDR2 YNNKEL (reference sequence). This CDR3 has 18 residues. CDR3 coding DNA: TGTGCCAGCAGCCAAGATCTATCGGTAGGGCTAGCGGACAATGAGCAGTTCTTC. It yields the protein CASSQDLSVGLADNEQFF.

This sequence joins TRBV4-1 and TRBJ2-1; TRBD2 agrees at 13 bases. The CDR3 consists of 17 residues. V gave up 5 bases and J gave up 0 bases; unmatched junction bases: 4. Germline V gene data show CDR1 as MGHRA and CDR2 as YSYEKL. The CDR3 bases are TGCGCCAGCAGCTCCCGGACTAGCGGGGGCTCCTACAATGAGCAGTTCTTC. Residues: CASSSRTSGGSYNEQFF.

This chain links TRBV6-5 with TRBJ2-1, with D possibly being TRBD2 (6 bases). There are 13 residues in the CDR3. In germline, CDR1 is MNHEY, CDR2 SVGAGI. V lost 4 bases and J 4 bases, leaving 8 bases between the germline ends. The CDR3 protein is CASSWGVYNEQFF. CDR3 sequence (DNA): TGTGCCAGCAGTTGGGGGGTTTACAATGAGCAGTTCTTC.

The chain joins TRBV30 to TRBJ2-1; D uncertain. CDR1 and CDR2 from the germline V gene are GTSNPN and SVGIG (reference sequence). V was trimmed by 4 bases and J by 2 bases, leaving 18 bases between them. There are 16 residues in the CDR3. The CDR3 region is CAWTVGSTGAYNEQFF. For the CDR3, the DNA is TGTGCCTGGACCGTAGGGTCGACTGGTGCCTACAATGAGCAGTTCTTC.

The chain has TRBV5-1 and TRBJ1-1; the D gene is possibly TRBD1 (6 bases). V was clipped by 4 bases and J by 0 bases, with 16 bases between them. The CDR3 covers 16 residues. Germline V CDR1 and CDR2: SGHRS, YFSETQ. The CDR3 reads CASSTDRHAMNTEAFF. DNA for the CDR3: TGCGCCAGCAGCACCGACAGGCACGCCATGAACACTGAAGCTTTCTTT.

The chain recombines TRBV27 with TRBJ1-6; D may be TRBD1 (6 bases). The CDR3 has 14 amino acids. The germline CDR1 and CDR2 sequences are MNHEY and SMNVEV (reference sequence). V lost 0 bases and J lost 9, with 9 bases in between. CDR3 region: CASSLSQGGSPLHF. In DNA form, the CDR3 reads TGTGCCAGCAGTTTATCACAGGGTGGTTCACCCCTCCACTTT.

J is TRBJ2-7 and V is TRBV5-1; 7 bases map to TRBD2. Germline assignment: CDR1 SGHRS and CDR2 YFSETQ. The CDR3 is 15 amino acids. V was pared by 4 bases and J by 0 bases, with 7 bases of the junction left unmatched. CDR3: CASSHPTGGSYEQYF. The CDR3 DNA reads as TGCGCCAGCAGCCACCCGACGGGGGGCTCCTACGAGCAGTACTTC. The whole variable domain, filled in from reference TRBV5-1 and TRBJ2-7, reads KAGVTQTPRYLIKTRGQQVTLSCSPISGHRSVSWYQQTPGQGLQFLFEYFSETQRNKGNFPGRFSGRQFSNSRSEMNVSTLELGDSALYLCASSHPTGGSYEQYFGPGTRLTVT.

This chain uses TRBV6-5 with TRBJ1-5; TRBD1 might be the D (5 bases). V was shortened by 6 bases and J by 7 bases, with 10 bases between the two germline ends. Germline CDR1 and CDR2: MNHEY and SVGAGI. This CDR3 has 12 residues. CDR3 loop: CASSAGSQPQHF. CDR3 nucleotide sequence: TGTGCCAGCAGCGCAGGGTCCCAGCCCCAGCATTTT.

The V call is TRBV11-2, the J call TRBJ2-2; 9 bases align to TRBD1. V lost 4 bases to trimming and J lost 3 bases; unmatched junction nucleotides: 9. Germline CDR1 reads SGHAT; CDR2 reads FQNNGV. This CDR3 comprises 17 residues. In DNA, the CDR3 is TGTGCCAGCAGCTGGGGACAGGGAGGGACGTACACCGGGGAGCTGTTTTTT. This encodes CASSWGQGGTYTGELFF.

This clone was seen a few times. The chain couples TRBV19 to TRBJ2-2, with a tentative D call TRBD2 (6 bases). Trimming took off 3 bases at V and 4 bases at J, with 9 bases between the two ends. In germline, CDR1 is LNHDA, CDR2 SQIVND (reference sequence). The CDR3 spans 14 residues. The CDR3 bases are TGTGCCAGTAGTATCAGGAGGGGCACCGGGGAGCTGTTTTTT. Its translation is CASSIRRGTGELFF.

V gene TRBV6-2 or TRBV6-3 combines with J gene TRBJ2-1; D not certain. The CDR3 has 14 amino acids. Germline CDR1 reads MNHEY; CDR2 reads SVGEGT. V was pared by 2 bases and J by 10 bases, with 15 bases between. The CDR3, as DNA: TGTGCCAGCAGTTACCCGGACCAAAAGCTCGAGCAGTTCTTC. It is translated as CASSYPDQKLEQFF.

The chain joins TRBV6-5 to TRBJ1-1; unclear D gene. V lost 6 bases and J 4 bases, leaving 9 bases between the germline ends. CDR3 size: 12 residues. The germline gives CDR1 MNHEY, CDR2 SVGAGI. CDR3 sequence reads: CASRSFGTEAFF. The CDR3 DNA reads TGTGCCAGCAGGTCATTTGGCACTGAAGCTTTCTTT.

The rearrangement uses TRBV9 and TRBJ1-3; TRBD1 matches at 11 bases. Germline V gene data show CDR1 as SGDLS and CDR2 as YYNGEE. The ends lost 4 bases at V and 2 bases at J; junction bases unmatched: 8. CDR3 length: 17 residues. Here the CDR3 DNA reads TGTGCCAGCAGCCCCCCGCCGGGACAGGGGGCTGGAAACACCATATATTTT. It is translated as CASSPPPGQGAGNTIYF. The complete variable domain, with remaining parts taken from reference TRBV9 and TRBJ1-3, reads DSGVTQTPKHLITATGQRVTLRCSPRSGDLSVYWYQQSLDQGLQFLIQYYNGEERAKGNILERFSAQQFPDLHSELNLSSLELGDSALYFCASSPPPGQGAGNTIYFGEGSWLTVV.

This clone was counted a single time. The chain recombines TRBV25-1 with TRBJ1-1; D gene unclear. Germline V gives CDR1 MGHDK, CDR2 SYGVNS. The CDR3 length is 14 residues. The V end lost 3 bases, the J end lost 0 bases, and 8 bases lay between the germline ends. The chain's CDR3 is CASSDTGLNTEAFF. CDR3 nucleotides: TGTGCCAGCAGTGATACTGGTTTGAACACTGAAGCTTTCTTT.

V and J are TRBV11-2 and TRBJ2-1, with TRBD1 matching 12 bases. The CDR3 contains 14 residues. The germline gives CDR1 SGHAT, CDR2 FQNNGV. V shed 4 bases, J shed 9 bases, and the junction held 4 bases outside the gene matches. The CDR3 region is CASSWGDRGLEQFF. CDR3 bases: TGTGCCAGCAGCTGGGGGGACAGGGGGCTTGAGCAGTTCTTC.

This chain uses TRBV14 with TRBJ2-7, with a possible D match to TRBD2 (6 bases). In germline, CDR1 is SGHDN, CDR2 FVKESK. The CDR3 loop spans 16 amino acids. Trimming took 1 base from V and 2 from J, leaving 15 bases between them. The CDR3 region is CASSQGVTSWTYEQYF. The CDR3 bases are TGTGCCAGCAGCCAAGGAGTTACTAGCTGGACCTACGAGCAGTACTTC.

V usage is TRBV13 and J usage is TRBJ1-1, with D unresolved. Germline V CDR1 and CDR2: PRHDT, FYEKMQ (reference sequence). The CDR3 length is 14 residues. The V end lost 5 bases, the J end lost 6 bases, and 16 bases lay between the germline ends. The CDR3, as DNA: TGTGCCAGCAGCCTAAGTGGAGTGGTCCCTGAAGCTTTCTTT. It encodes CASSLSGVVPEAFF.

V usage is TRBV27 and J usage is TRBJ1-1; 8 nucleotides line up with TRBD1. Germline loops: CDR1 MNHEY, CDR2 SMNVEV (reference sequence). There are 13 residues in the CDR3. J gave up 5 bases and V 4 bases, and 3 bases lay outside the gene matches. This CDR3 reads CASSSGGGTEAFF. DNA for the CDR3: TGTGCCAGCAGTTCAGGGGGCGGAACTGAAGCTTTCTTT.

J is TRBJ1-2 and V is TRBV6-5; the D is unclear. The V gene lost 6 bases and the J gene lost 2 bases, with 10 bases spanning the gap. The V gene's germline CDR1 is MNHEY and CDR2 SVGAGI. CDR3 size: 13 residues. The CDR3 protein is CASSHTKNYGYTF. As DNA, the CDR3 is TGTGCCAGCAGCCACACTAAAAACTATGGCTACACCTTC.

The chain employs TRBV7-2 and TRBJ1-2; possibly TRBD1 for D (6 bases). Germline-derived CDR1 and CDR2 are SGHTA and FQGNSA. The CDR3 sequence is 13 residues long. Deletions cut 1 base from V and 7 bases from J, with 10 bases between. The CDR3 loop is CASSLGGASGYTF. The CDR3 DNA sequence: TGTGCCAGCAGCTTAGGGGGGGCGAGTGGCTACACCTTC. Complete variable domain (other parts from reference TRBV7-2 and TRBJ1-2): GAGVSQSPSNKVTEKGKDVELRCDPISGHTALYWYRQSLGQGLEFLIYFQGNSAPDKSGLPSDRFSAERTGGSVSTLTIQRTQQEDSAVYLCASSLGGASGYTFGSGTRLTVV.

A few counts support this clone. The V and J genes are TRBV4-1 and TRBJ2-7; D perhaps matches TRBD1 (5 bases). Trimming removed 0 bases at V and 2 bases at J, with 8 bases between. From germline, CDR1 is MGHRA and CDR2 YSYEKL. This CDR3 is built from 14 residues. DNA of the CDR3: TGCGCCAGCAGCCAAGATGCAGGGCCCTACGAGCAGTACTTC. Its protein product is CASSQDAGPYEQYF.

The chain joins TRBV5-1 to TRBJ2-1, with D maybe TRBD2 (6 bases). The germline V gene encodes CDR1 SGHRS and CDR2 YFSETQ. The CDR3 covers 16 residues. V was cut by 0 bases and J by 0 bases, with 10 bases left in between. CDR3: CASSLGAGSSYNEQFF. The CDR3 DNA is TGCGCCAGCAGCTTGGGTGCGGGGAGCTCCTACAATGAGCAGTTCTTC.

This clone was detected only once. This chain links TRBV6-1 with TRBJ1-2, with D hard to call. V lost 3 bases, J lost 4 bases, and 15 bases lay in between. The germline gives CDR1 MNHNS, CDR2 SASEGT. The CDR3 extends over 15 amino acids. This CDR3 is CASSDLFAAAYGYTF. CDR3 in DNA: TGTGCCAGCAGTGATTTATTTGCGGCGGCCTATGGCTACACCTTC.

The chain carries TRBV4-1 and TRBJ1-2; D unclear. The CDR3 runs 15 residues. Germline CDR1 is MGHRA and CDR2 is YSYEKL. V was clipped by 1 base and J by 5 bases, with 14 bases between them. CDR3 amino acids: CASSQAVRAAYGYTF. CDR3 DNA: TGCGCCAGCAGCCAAGCTGTAAGGGCAGCATATGGCTACACCTTC.

V gene TRBV7-9 combines with J gene TRBJ2-1; D might be TRBD2 (6 bases). Germline loops: CDR1 SEHNR, CDR2 FQNEAQ (reference sequence). The length of the CDR3 is 17 residues. V was clipped by 5 bases and J by 8 bases, with 25 bases between them. CDR3 region: CASSHNAGRSGDYEQFF. Here the CDR3 DNA reads TGTGCCAGCAGCCACAACGCGGGGCGATCGGGGGACTATGAGCAGTTCTTC.

The gene calls are TRBV11-2 and TRBJ2-1; D is undetermined. Trimming removed 0 bases at V and 10 bases at J, with 7 bases between. Germline-derived CDR1 and CDR2 are SGHAT and FQNNGV. The length of the CDR3 is 12 residues. The CDR3 DNA is TGTGCCAGCAGCTTAGAGGTCCTGGAGCAGTTCTTC. Protein product: CASSLEVLEQFF.

The J gene is TRBJ2-3, the V gene TRBV4-2; 9 bases fit TRBD1. The CDR3 sequence is 18 residues long. The junction had 8 bases not matched to a gene; V was cut back by 1 base and J by 0 bases. Germline-derived CDR1 and CDR2 are LGHNA and YNFKEQ. The CDR3 reads CASSQAYVQGASTDTQYF. CDR3 nucleotide sequence: TGTGCCAGCAGCCAAGCCTATGTACAGGGGGCGAGCACAGATACGCAGTATTTT.

CDR3 protein: CAISVDGWFSGNTIYF. The CDR3 DNA follows: TGTGCCATCAGTGTCGACGGGTGGTTCTCTGGAAACACCATATATTTT. This chain links TRBV10-3 with TRBJ1-3; D uncertain. V lost 4 bases and J 0 bases, leaving 13 bases between the germline ends. Germline values: CDR1 ENHRY, CDR2 SYGVKD. The CDR3 length is 16 residues.